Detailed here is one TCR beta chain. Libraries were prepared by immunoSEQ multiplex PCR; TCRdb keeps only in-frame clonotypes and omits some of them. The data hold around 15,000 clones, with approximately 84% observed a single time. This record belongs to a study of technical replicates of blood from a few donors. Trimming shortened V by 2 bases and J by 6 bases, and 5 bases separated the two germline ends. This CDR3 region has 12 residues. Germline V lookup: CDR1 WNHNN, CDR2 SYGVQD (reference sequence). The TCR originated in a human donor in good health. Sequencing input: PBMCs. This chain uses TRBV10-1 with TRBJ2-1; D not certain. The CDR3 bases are TGCGCCAGCAGTGAGCATCCCAATGAGCAGTTCTTC. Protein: CASSEHPNEQFF.